A single sample is the source of the 5 T cell receptor beta chains below, sequenced in a study of shared clonotypes between healthy human individuals. The method was immunoSEQ multiplex PCR; TCRdb's version includes in-frame clones alone and lacks a portion of them. The sample carries more than 2,000,000 clones, roughly nine tenths recorded once. Material for sequencing was naive CD4+ T cells sorted from blood. The subset: CD45RA+ positively selected. These receptor sequences come from a man aged 18 to 29 in good health.

As for this clone: Other DNA sequences in this specimen translate into the identical CDR3. CDR3 sequence (DNA): TGTGCCAGCTCACCACGAGGGAACCAGCCCCAGCATTTT. Translated: CASSPRGNQPQHF. The V gene is TRBV18, the J gene TRBJ1-5; unclear D gene. CDR3 length equals 13 residues. The V and J ends lost 1 base and 7 bases respectively, with 8 bases between them. Germline V gene lookup returns CDR1 KGHSH and CDR2 LQKENI. Variable domain in full (rest from reference TRBV18 and TRBJ1-5): NAGVMQNPRHLVRRRGQEARLRCSPMKGHSHVYWYRQLPEEGLKFMVYLQKENIIDESGMPKERFSAEFPKEGPSILRIQQVVRGDSAAYFCASSPRGNQPQHFGDGTRLSIL.

In its sample, this clone was seen once. This chain connects TRBV7-3 to TRBJ2-1; 7 nucleotides align to TRBD2. Trimming removed 3 bases from V and 12 bases from J; junction bases left unmatched: 11. Germline V gives CDR1 SGHTA, CDR2 FQGTGA. This CDR3 is 14 amino acids long. CDR3 DNA sequence: TGTGCCAGCAGCTTCACCGAAGACCTAGCGGCGCAGTTCTTC. Translated, it gives CASSFTEDLAAQFF.

With regard to this clone: Other DNA sequences in the same sample also yield this CDR3. The chain uses TRBV6-5 and TRBJ2-7; the D gene is possibly TRBD2 (5 bases). The V gene lost 2 bases and the J gene lost 4 bases, with 12 bases spanning the gap. CDR1 is MNHEY, CDR2 SVGAGI, per germline. The CDR3 has 14 amino acids. The CDR3 region is CASSYSGGGYEQYF. DNA for the CDR3: TGTGCCAGCAGTTACAGCGGTGGCGGGTACGAGCAGTACTTC.

In its sample, this clone was seen a few times. The chain joins TRBV6-1 to TRBJ1-2, with D perhaps TRBD1 (6 bases). V gave up 11 bases and J gave up 2 bases, with 15 bases separating them. Looked up from germline, CDR1 is MNHNS and CDR2 is SASEGT. This CDR3 has 13 amino acids. The CDR3: CAGALRGNYGYTF. For the CDR3, the DNA is TGTGCCGGCGCACTCAGGGGAAACTATGGCTACACCTTC.

The chain carries TRBV7-2 and TRBJ2-7; 9 bases align to TRBD1. Germline V gives CDR1 SGHTA, CDR2 FQGNSA. The CDR3 contains 14 residues. The V gene end was trimmed by 5 bases and the J gene end by 4 bases; junction bases not matched to a gene: 6. The CDR3 loop reads CASSPNRGPYEQYF. The CDR3 DNA is TGTGCCAGCAGCCCCAACAGGGGGCCATACGAGCAGTACTTC.